This paragraph covers one T cell receptor beta chain sequence. Its antigen remains unknown. The data were obtained in a study of identical twins. Findings and caveats of the study: Beta out-of-frame sequences showed weaker excess sharing between twins. Potential partial confounding of zero-insertion analyses by invariant MAIT and iNKT cells was noted.

Trimming left V 4 bases short and J 1 base short, with 7 bases between. The CDR3 contains 13 residues. The germline gives CDR1 MDHEN, CDR2 SYDVKM. TCRdb used MiXCR to reprocess the 5' RACE reads, holding one entry per CDR3 protein. The data contain 1.5 million or so distinct CDR3 sequences, about 32% of them singletons. The gene calls are TRBV28 and TRBJ1-2; no reliable D call. Sequencing was carried out using cord blood. The receptor comes from a newborn girl in good health. The CDR3 DNA reads TGTGCCAGCAGTTCTCACCTTAACTATGGCTACACCTTC. Protein product: CASSSHLNYGYTF.